This TCR beta chain was captured by sequencing in a study of graft-versus-host responses after intestinal transplantation. The wider study: All recipients got anti-thymocyte globulin induction, then tacrolimus and steroids for roughly three years.

Trimming removed 3 bases from V and 6 bases from J; junction bases left unmatched: 26. CDR3 length equals 21 residues. CDR1 is LNHNV and CDR2 is YYDKDF in the germline V gene (reference sequence). Notes on the study in general: Recipient marrow held GvH clones, some first seen in ileum or blood. Within the allografts of patients who had graft-donor T cell macrochimerism, graft-versus-host to host-versus-graft clonal ratios were high.

Measured with immunoSEQ multiplex PCR; TCRdb has only the in-frame clones, and not every one. The table includes around 71,000 clones, 90% to 95% detected once. This clone was observed once. Its antigen is not known. The specimen was unstimulated CD8+ T cells sorted from spleen or lymph node cells, collected before intestinal transplant. The V call is TRBV15, the J call TRBJ2-3; 8 nucleotides agree with TRBD2. This TCR was recovered from a human donor who received an intestinal transplant. The CDR3 here is CATSSLPGGLVGPGGDDTQYF. The CDR3 coding sequence is TGTGCCACCAGCAGTTTACCGGGGGGACTAGTTGGCCCCGGTGGTGATGATACGCAGTATTTT.